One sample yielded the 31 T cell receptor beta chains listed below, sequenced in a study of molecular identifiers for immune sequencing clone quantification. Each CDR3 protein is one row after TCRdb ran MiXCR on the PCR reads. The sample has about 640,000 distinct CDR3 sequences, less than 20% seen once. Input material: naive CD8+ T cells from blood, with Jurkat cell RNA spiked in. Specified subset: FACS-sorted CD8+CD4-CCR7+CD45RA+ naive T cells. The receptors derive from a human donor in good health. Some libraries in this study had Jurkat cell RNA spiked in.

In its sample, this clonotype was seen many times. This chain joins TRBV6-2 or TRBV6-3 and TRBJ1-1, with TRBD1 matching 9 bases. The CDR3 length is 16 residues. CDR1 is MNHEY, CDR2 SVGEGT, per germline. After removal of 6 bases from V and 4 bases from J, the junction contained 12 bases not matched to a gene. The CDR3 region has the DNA TGTGCCAGCAGGAAAGCTACAGGGGGCGACGGCACTGAAGCTTTCTTT. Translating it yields CASRKATGGDGTEAFF.

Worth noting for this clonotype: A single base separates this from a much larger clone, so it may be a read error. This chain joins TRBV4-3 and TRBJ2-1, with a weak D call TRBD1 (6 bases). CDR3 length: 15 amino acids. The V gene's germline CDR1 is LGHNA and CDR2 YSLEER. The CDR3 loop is CASSQGPDRYNEQLF. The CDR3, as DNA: TGCGCCAGCAGCCAAGGTCCTGACAGGTACAATGAGCAGCTCTTC.

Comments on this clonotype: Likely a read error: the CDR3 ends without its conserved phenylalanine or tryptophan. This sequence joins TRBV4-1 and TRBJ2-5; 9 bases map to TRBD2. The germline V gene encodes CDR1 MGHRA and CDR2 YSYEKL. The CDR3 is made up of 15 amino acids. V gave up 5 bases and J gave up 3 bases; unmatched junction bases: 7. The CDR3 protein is CASSEIAGAKETQYS. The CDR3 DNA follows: TGCGCCAGCAGCGAAATAGCGGGGGCTAAAGAGACCCAGTACTCC.

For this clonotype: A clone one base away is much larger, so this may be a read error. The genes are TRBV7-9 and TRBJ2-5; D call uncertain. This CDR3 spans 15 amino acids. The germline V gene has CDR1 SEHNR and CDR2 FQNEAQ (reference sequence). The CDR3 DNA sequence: TGTGCCGGCAGCCCCGTGGAGAGGTACCAAGAGACCCAGTACTTC. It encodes CAGSPVERYQETQYF.

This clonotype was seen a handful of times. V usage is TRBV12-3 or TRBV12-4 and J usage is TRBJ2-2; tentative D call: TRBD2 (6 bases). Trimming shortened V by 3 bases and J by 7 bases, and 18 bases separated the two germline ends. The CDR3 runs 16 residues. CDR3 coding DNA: TGTGCCAGCAGTTTCTGGGCGGGGCCAGGTGGCGGGGAGCTGTTTTTT. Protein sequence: CASSFWAGPGGGELFF.

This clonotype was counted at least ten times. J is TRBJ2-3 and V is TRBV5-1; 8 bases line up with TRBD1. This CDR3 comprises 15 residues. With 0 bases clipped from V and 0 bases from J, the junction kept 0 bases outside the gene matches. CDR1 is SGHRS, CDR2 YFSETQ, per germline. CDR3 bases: TGCGCCAGCAGCTTGGGACAGGGGAGCACAGATACGCAGTATTTT. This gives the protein CASSLGQGSTDTQYF. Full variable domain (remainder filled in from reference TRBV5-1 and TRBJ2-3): KAGVTQTPRYLIKTRGQQVTLSCSPISGHRSVSWYQQTPGQGLQFLFEYFSETQRNKGNFPGRFSGRQFSNSRSEMNVSTLELGDSALYLCASSLGQGSTDTQYFGPGTRLTVL.

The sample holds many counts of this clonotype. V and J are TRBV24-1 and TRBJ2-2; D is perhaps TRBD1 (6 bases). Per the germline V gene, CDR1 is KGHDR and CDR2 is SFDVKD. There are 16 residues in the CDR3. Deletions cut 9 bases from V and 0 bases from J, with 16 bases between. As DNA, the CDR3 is TGTGCCACCGGTAACCGGGGACAAGCGAACACCGGGGAGCTGTTTTTT. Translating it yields CATGNRGQANTGELFF.

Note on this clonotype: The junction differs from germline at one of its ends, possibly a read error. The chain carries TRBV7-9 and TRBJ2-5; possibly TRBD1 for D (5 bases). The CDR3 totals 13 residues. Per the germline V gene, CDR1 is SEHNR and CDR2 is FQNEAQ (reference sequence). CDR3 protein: CAGSLGHQETQYF. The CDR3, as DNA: TGTGCCGGCAGCTTGGGGCACCAAGAGACCCAGTACTTC.

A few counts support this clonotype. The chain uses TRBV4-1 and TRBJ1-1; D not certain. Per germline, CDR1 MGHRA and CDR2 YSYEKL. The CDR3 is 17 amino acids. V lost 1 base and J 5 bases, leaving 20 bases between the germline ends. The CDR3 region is CASSQVFPPASGTEAFF. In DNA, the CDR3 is TGCGCCAGCAGCCAAGTTTTCCCGCCGGCAAGCGGGACTGAAGCTTTCTTT.

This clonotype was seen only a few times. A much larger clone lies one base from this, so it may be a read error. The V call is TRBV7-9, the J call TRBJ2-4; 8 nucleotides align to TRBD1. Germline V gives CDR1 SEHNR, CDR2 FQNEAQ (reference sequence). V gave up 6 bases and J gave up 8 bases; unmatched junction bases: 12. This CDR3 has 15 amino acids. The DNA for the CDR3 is TGTGCCAGCAGTCCCGGCCCTGGACAGGGTGACATTCAGTACTTC. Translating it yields CASSPGPGQGDIQYF. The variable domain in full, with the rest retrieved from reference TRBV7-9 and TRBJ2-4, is DTGVSQNPRHKITKRGQNVTFRCDPISEHNRLYWYRQTLGQGPEFLTYFQNEAQLEKSRLLSDRFSAERPKGSFSTLEIQRTEQGDSAMYLCASSPGPGQGDIQYFGAGTRLSVL.

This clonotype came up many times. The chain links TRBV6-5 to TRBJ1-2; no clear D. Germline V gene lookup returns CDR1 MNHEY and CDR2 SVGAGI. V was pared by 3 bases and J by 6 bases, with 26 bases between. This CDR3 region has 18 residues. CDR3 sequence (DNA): TGTGCCAGCAGTTATTGGAGGTCAAGAAATCCATACGAAAATGGCTACACCTTC. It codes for CASSYWRSRNPYENGYTF.

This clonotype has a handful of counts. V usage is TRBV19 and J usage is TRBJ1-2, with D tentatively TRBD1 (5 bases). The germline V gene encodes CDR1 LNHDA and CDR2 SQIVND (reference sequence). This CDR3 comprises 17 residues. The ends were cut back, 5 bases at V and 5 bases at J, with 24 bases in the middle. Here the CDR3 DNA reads TGTGCCAGTAGTCCGCCAACCTCAGGGTTAAGGTCTTATGGCTACACCTTC. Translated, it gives CASSPPTSGLRSYGYTF. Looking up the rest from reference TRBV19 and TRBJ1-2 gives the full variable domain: DGGITQSPKYLFRKEGQNVTLSCEQNLNHDAMYWYRQDPGQGLRLIYYSQIVNDFQKGDIAEGYSVSREKKESFPLTVTSAQKNPTAFYLCASSPPTSGLRSYGYTFGSGTRLTVV.

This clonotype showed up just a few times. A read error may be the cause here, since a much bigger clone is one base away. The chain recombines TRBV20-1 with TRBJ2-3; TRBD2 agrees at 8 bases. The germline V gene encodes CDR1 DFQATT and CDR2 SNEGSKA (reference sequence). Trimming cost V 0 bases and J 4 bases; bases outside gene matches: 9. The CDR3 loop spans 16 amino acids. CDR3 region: CSARDQVAGFADTQYF. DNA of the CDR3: TGCAGTGCTAGAGATCAGGTAGCGGGGTTCGCAGATACGCAGTATTTT.

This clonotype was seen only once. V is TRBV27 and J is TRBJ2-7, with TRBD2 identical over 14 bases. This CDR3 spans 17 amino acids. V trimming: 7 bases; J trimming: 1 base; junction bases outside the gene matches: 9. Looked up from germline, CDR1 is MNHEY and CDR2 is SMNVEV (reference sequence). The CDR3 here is CASTHLGTSGSSYEQYF. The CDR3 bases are TGTGCCAGCACTCACTTGGGGACTAGCGGGAGTTCCTACGAGCAGTACTTC.

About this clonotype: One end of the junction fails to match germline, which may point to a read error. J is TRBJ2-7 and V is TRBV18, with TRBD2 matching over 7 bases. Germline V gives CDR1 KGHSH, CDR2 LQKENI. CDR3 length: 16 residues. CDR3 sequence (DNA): TGTGTCAGCTCACCAAATACCTTTGTCGGGGGGTACGAGCAGTACTTC. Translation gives CVSSPNTFVGGYEQYF.

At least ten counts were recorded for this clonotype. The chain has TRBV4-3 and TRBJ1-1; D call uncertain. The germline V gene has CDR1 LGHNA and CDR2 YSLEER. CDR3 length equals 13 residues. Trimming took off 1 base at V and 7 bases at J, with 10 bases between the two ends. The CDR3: CASSQAAELEAFF. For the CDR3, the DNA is TGCGCCAGCAGCCAAGCGGCCGAACTTGAAGCTTTCTTT.

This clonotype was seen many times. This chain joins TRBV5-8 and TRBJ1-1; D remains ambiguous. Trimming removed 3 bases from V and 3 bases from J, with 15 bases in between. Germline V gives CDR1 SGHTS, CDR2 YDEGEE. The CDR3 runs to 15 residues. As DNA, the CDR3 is TGTGCCAGCAGCTCGCCTATTCTTGGGCACACTGAAGCTTTCTTT. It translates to CASSSPILGHTEAFF.

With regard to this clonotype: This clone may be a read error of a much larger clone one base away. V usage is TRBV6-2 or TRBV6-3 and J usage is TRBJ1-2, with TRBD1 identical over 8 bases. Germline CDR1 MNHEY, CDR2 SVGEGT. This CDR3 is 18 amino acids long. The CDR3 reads CASSYSIQGALLNYSYTF. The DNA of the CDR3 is TGTGCCAGCAGTTACTCGATTCAGGGGGCGCTTTTGAACTATAGCTACACCTTC.

CDR3 amino acids: CASSFRTDGRKLFF. The CDR3 DNA sequence: TGTGCCAGCAGTTTTCGGACGGATGGGAGAAAACTGTTTTTT. V gene TRBV6-2 or TRBV6-3 combines with J gene TRBJ1-4; no clear D gene. V lost 4 bases and J lost 10, with 16 bases in between. Germline loops: CDR1 MNHEY, CDR2 SVGEGT. The CDR3 consists of 14 residues.

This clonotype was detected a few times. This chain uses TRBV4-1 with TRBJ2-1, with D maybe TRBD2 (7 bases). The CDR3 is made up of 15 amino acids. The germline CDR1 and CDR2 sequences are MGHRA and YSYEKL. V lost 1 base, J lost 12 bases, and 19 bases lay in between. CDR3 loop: CASSQVGGLRKGQFF. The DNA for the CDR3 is TGCGCCAGCAGCCAAGTCGGGGGGCTTCGGAAGGGGCAGTTCTTC.

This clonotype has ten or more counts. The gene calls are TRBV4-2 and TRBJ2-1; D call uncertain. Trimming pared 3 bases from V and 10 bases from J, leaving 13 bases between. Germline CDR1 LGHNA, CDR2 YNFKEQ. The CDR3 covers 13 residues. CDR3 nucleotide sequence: TGTGCCAGCAGCCAGACCCTATTTTTCGAGCAGTTCTTC. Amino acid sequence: CASSQTLFFEQFF.

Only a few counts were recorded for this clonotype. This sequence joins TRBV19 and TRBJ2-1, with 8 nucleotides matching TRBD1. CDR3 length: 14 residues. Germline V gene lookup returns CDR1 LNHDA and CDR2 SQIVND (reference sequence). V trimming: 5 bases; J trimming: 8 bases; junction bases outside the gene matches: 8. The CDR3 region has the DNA TGTGCCAGTAGTCCCTGGACAGGGCCGGATGAGCAGTTCTTC. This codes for CASSPWTGPDEQFF.

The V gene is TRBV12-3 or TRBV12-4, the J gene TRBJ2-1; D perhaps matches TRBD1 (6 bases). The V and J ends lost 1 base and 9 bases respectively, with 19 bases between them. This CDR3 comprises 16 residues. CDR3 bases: TGTGCCAGCAGTTTAGGGGACATTTGGGGTAACGGTGAGCAGTTCTTC. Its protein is CASSLGDIWGNGEQFF.

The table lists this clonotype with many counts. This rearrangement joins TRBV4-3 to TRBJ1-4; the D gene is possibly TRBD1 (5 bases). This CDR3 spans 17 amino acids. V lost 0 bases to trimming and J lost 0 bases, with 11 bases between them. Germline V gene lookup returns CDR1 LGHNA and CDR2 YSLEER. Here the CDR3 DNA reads TGCGCCAGCAGCCAAGATAAGACAGCCACAACTAATGAAAAACTGTTTTTT. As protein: CASSQDKTATTNEKLFF.

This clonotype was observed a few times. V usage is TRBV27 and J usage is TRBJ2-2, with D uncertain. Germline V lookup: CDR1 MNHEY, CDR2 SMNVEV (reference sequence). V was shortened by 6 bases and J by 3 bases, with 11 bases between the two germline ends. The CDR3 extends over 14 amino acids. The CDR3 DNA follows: TGTGCCAGCAGGATAAACGTGGACACCGGGGAGCTGTTTTTT. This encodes CASRINVDTGELFF.

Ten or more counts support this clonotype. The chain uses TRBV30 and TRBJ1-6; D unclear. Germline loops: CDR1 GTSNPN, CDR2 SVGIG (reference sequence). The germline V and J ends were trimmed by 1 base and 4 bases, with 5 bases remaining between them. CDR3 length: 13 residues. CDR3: CAWSEGYNSPLHF. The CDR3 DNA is TGTGCCTGGAGTGAAGGGTATAATTCACCCCTCCACTTT.

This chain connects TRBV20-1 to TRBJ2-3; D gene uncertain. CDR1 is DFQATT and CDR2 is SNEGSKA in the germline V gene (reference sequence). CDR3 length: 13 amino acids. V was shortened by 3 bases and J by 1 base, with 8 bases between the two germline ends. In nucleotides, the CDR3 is TGCAGTGCTAGCAGCAGGCGCACAGATACGCAGTATTTT. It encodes CSASSRRTDTQYF.

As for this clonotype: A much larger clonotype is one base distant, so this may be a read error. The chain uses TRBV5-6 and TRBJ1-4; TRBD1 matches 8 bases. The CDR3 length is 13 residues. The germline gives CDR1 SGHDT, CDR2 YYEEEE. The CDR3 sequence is CVSSEGQAEKLFF. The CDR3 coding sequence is TGTGTCAGCAGCGAGGGACAGGCCGAAAAACTGTTTTTT.

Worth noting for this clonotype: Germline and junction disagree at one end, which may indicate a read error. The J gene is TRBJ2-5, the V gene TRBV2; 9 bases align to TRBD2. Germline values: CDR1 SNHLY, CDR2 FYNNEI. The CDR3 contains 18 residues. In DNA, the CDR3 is TGTGCCGGCAGTGAGGGGCGGGGGGGCCCTTACGTTCTAGAGACCCAGTACTTC. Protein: CAGSEGRGGPYVLETQYF.

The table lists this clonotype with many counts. As DNA, the CDR3 is TGTGCCAGCAGTTCGGACACGGTCTCACCCCTCCACTTT. Its translation is CASSSDTVSPLHF. The chain links TRBV12-3 or TRBV12-4 to TRBJ1-6; TRBD1 might be the D (5 bases). Trimming left V 4 bases short and J 10 bases short, with 11 bases between. The length of the CDR3 is 13 residues.

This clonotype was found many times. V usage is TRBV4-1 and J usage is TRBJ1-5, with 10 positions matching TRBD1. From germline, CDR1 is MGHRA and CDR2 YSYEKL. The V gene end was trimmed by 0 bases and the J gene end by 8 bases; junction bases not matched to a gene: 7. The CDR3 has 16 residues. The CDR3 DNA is TGCGCCAGCAGCCAAGAGGGACAGGGGCCTCGGAAGCCCCAGCATTTT. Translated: CASSQEGQGPRKPQHF.